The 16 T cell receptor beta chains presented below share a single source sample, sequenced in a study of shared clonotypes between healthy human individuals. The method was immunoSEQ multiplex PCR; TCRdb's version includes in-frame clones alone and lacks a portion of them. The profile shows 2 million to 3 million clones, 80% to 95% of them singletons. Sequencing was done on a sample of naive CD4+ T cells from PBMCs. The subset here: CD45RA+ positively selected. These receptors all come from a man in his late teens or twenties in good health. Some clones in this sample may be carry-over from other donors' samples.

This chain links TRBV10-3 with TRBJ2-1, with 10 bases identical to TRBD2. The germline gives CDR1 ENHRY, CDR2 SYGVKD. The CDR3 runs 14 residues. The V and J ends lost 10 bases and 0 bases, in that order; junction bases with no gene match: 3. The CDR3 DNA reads TGTGCCAGCGGACTAGCGGCCTCCTACAATGAGCAGTTCTTC. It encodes CASGLAASYNEQFF.

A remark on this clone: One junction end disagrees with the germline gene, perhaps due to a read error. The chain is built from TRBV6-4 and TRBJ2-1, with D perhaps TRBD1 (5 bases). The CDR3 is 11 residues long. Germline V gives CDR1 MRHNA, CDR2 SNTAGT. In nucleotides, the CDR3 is TGTGCCACCAGGCAGGGCCCCCTTGAGATCTTC. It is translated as CATRQGPLEIF.

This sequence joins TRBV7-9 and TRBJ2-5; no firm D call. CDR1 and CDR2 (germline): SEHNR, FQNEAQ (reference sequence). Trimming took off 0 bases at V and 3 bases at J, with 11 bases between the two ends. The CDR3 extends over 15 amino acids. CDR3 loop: CASSLALADEETQYF. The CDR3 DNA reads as TGTGCCAGCAGCTTAGCTTTGGCAGACGAAGAGACCCAGTACTTC.

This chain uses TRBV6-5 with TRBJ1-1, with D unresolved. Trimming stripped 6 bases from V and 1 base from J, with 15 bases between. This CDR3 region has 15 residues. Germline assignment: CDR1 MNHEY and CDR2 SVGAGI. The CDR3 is CASSLAGGPNTEAFF. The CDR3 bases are TGTGCCAGCAGCCTAGCGGGCGGACCGAACACTGAAGCTTTCTTT.

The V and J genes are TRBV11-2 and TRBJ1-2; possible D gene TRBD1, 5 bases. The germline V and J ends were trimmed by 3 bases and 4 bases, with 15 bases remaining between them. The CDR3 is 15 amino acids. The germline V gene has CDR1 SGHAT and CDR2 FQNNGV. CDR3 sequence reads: CASSLGYDRGYGYTF. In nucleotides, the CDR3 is TGTGCCAGCAGCTTGGGGTATGACAGAGGCTATGGCTACACCTTC.

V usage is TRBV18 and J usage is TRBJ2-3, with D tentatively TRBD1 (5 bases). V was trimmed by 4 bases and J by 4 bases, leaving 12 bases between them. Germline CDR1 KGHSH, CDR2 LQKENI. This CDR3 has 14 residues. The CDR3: CASSRPGPADTQYF. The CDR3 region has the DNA TGTGCCAGCTCACGCCCAGGGCCCGCAGATACGCAGTATTTT.

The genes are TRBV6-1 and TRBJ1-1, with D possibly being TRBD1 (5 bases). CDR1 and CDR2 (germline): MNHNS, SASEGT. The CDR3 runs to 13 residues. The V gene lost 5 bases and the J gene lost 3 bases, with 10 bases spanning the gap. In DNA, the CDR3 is TGTGCCAGCAGTCTGCGGGACGACACTGAAGCTTTCTTT. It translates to CASSLRDDTEAFF.

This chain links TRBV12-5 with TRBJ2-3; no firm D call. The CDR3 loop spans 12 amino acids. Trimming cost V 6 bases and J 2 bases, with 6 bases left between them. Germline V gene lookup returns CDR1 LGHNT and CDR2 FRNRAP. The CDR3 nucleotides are TGTGCTAGTGGGGGGTCCACAGATACGCAGTATTTT. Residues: CASGGSTDTQYF.

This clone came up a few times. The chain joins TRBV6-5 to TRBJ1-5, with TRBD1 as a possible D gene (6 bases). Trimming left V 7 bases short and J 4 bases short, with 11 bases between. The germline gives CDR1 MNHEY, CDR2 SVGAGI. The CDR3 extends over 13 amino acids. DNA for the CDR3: TGTGCCAGCAAAGGAACAGGGAATCAGCCCCAGCATTTT. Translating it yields CASKGTGNQPQHF.

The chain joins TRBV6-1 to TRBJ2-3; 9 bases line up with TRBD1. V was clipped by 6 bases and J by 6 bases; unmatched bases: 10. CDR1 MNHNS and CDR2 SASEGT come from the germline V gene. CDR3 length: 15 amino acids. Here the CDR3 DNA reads TGTGCCAGCAGAATGCCGGGACAGGGTGGGGATACGCAGTATTTT. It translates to CASRMPGQGGDTQYF.

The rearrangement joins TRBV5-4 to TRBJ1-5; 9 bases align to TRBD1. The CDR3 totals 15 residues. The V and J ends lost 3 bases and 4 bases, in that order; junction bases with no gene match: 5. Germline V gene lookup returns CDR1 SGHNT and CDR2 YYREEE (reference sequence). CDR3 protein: CASSSDRGANQPQHF. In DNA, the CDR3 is TGTGCCAGCAGCTCTGACAGGGGGGCGAATCAGCCCCAGCATTTT.

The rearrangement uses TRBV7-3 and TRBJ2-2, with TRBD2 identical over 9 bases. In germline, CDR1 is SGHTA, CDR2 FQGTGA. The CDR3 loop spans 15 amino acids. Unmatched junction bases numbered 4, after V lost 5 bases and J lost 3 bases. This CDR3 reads CASSPGLAYTGELFF. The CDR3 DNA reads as TGTGCCAGCAGCCCCGGACTAGCGTACACCGGGGAGCTGTTTTTT.

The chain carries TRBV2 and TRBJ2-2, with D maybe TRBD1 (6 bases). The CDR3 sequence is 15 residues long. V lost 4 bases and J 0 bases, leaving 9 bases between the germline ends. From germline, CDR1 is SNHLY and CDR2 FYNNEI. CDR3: CASSVWTANTGELFF. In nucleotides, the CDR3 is TGTGCCAGCAGTGTTTGGACAGCGAACACCGGGGAGCTGTTTTTT.

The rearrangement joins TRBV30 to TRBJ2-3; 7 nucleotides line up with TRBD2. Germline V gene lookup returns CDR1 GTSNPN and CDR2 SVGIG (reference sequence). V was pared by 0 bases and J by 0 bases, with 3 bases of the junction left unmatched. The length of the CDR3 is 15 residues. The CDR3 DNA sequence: TGTGCCTGGAGTGTAGCACTAGCGAGCACAGATACGCAGTATTTT. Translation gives CAWSVALASTDTQYF.

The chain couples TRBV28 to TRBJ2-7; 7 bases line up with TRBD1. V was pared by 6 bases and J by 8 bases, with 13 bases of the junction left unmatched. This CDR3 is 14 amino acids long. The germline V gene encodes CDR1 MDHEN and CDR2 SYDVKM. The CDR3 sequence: CASSHDRVTPKQYF. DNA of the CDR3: TGTGCCAGCAGCCACGACAGGGTAACCCCCAAGCAGTACTTC. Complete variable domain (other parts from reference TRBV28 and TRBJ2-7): DVKVTQSSRYLVKRTGEKVFLECVQDMDHENMFWYRQDPGLGLRLIYFSYDVKMKEKGDIPEGYSVSREKKERFSLILESASTNQTSMYLCASSHDRVTPKQYFGPGTRLTVT.

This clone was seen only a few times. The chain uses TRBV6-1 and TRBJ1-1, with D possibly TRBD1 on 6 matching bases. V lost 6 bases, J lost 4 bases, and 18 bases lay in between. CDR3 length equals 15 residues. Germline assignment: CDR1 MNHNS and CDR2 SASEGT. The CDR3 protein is CASRSDFIQGTEAFF. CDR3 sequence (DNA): TGTGCCAGCAGATCGGATTTTATACAGGGCACTGAAGCTTTCTTT.